The T cell receptor (beta chain) under discussion was sequenced for a study of human T cells and chemical hapten exposure. Study results and caveats: TCRs above 1 in 1000 frequency did not change with DPC sensitization.

Total RNA extraction was carried out from unfractionated whole blood. A note on this clonotype: Its specificity is unknown. A much larger clone lies a single base off, so this may be a read error.

Authors' data handling: A per-sample median of about 94,000 TCRs was observed, with counts ranging from roughly 20,000 to 750,000. TCRdb used MiXCR to reprocess the 5' RACE reads, holding one entry per CDR3 protein. TCRdb, not the original authors, processed these V and J calls. The sample holds about 140,000 distinct CDR3 sequences, about 4% seen once. The origin of this receptor is a female donor in good health.

CDR3: CASSLAGENTEAFF. The CDR3 nucleotides are TGTGCCAGCAGCTTAGCGGGCGAGAACACTGAAGCTTTCTTT. The V call is TRBV7-8, the J call TRBJ1-1; D not resolved. V lost 0 bases to trimming and J lost 1 base, with 6 bases between them. The CDR3 loop spans 14 amino acids. Germline-derived CDR1 and CDR2 are SGHVS and FQNEAQ.